The rows below give T cell receptor beta chains drawn from one sample of a study of blood T cell repertoires in COVID-19. Here immunoSEQ multiplex PCR was the method, and the copy in TCRdb shows in-frame clones only, minus some. The sample consists of around 240,000 clones, roughly nine tenths of them appearing once. Sequencing was carried out using PBMCs or T cells enriched from blood (not recorded which). The receptors originated from a human donor in a cohort exposed to, infected with or recovered from COVID-19 (not recorded which). The donor label of this sample is uncertain. The CDR3 runs from the conserved cysteine through the conserved F or W. The D gene is left open where the match is weak. Rows may omit the clone size; those that give it use once, few, many or a size class.

TRBD1 | TRBJ1-1 | TRBV15 | . | CATSRALGQGFTEAFF | TGTGCCACCAGCAGAGCTTTGGGACAGGGTTTCACTGAAGCTTTCTTT
. | TRBJ1-3 | TRBV6-5 | . | CASRPYSGNTIYF | TGTGCCAGCCGTCCGTACTCTGGAAACACCATATATTTT
. | TRBJ1-2 | TRBV14 | . | CASSQVEVGYTF | TGTGCCAGCAGCCAAGTAGAGGTTGGCTACACCTTC
. | TRBJ1-4 | TRBV11-2 | . | CASSLEQVEKLFF | TGTGCCAGCAGCTTAGAACAGGTTGAAAAACTGTTTTTT
TRBD1 | TRBJ1-1 | TRBV18 | few | CASSPPTGYTEAFF | TGTGCCAGCTCACCACCGACAGGGTACACTGAAGCTTTCTTT
. | TRBJ2-7 | TRBV19 | once | CASSPAGTIYEQYF | TGTGCCAGTAGTCCCGCGGGCACTATCTACGAGCAGTACTTC
. | TRBJ2-1 | TRBV7-2 | . | CASSLAARRFWNEQFF | TGTGCCAGCAGCTTAGCTGCTAGACGGTTCTGGAATGAGCAGTTCTTC
. | TRBJ1-1 | TRBV5-1 | . | CASSFGGRVNTEAFF | TGCGCCAGCAGCTTTGGTGGCAGGGTGAACACTGAAGCTTTCTTT
TRBD2 | TRBJ2-1 | TRBV24-1 | . | CATQSGGTYNEQFF | TGTGCCACACAAAGCGGGGGGACTTACAATGAGCAGTTCTTC
. | TRBJ1-1 | TRBV13 | . | CASSLQGSLNTEAFF | TGTGCCAGCAGCTTACAGGGTTCCTTGAACACTGAAGCTTTCTTT
TRBD1 | TRBJ2-1 | TRBV5-1 | once | CASSLAGTGEGEQFF | TGCGCCAGCAGCTTGGCCGGGACAGGGGAAGGTGAGCAGTTCTTC
. | TRBJ1-2 | TRBV3-1/TRBV3-2 | . | CASSQDPFANYGYTF | TGTGCCAGCAGCCAAGATCCCTTCGCTAACTATGGCTACACCTTC
TRBD1 | TRBJ2-5 | TRBV5-4 | . | CASSFTGGKETQYF | TGTGCCAGCAGCTTCACAGGGGGCAAAGAGACCCAGTACTTC
TRBD2 | TRBJ2-5 | TRBV20-1 | . | CSASGREEETQYF | TGCAGTGCTAGTGGGCGGGAGGAGGAGACCCAGTACTTC
. | TRBJ1-2 | TRBV12-3/TRBV12-4 | . | CASSLRQDGYTF | TGTGCCAGCAGTTTGAGACAGGATGGCTACACCTTC
. | TRBJ1-1 | TRBV5-1 | few | CASSFSGNTEAFF | TGCGCCAGCAGCTTTTCAGGGAACACTGAAGCTTTCTTT
. | TRBJ2-7 | TRBV7-2 | . | CASSRILRGTYEQYF | TGTGCCAGCAGCCGGATTCTCAGGGGAACCTACGAGCAGTACTTC
. | TRBJ2-3 | TRBV5-6 | . | CASMESASTDTQYF | TGTGCCAGCATGGAGTCGGCTAGCACAGATACGCAGTATTTT
. | TRBJ2-2 | TRBV5-4 | . | CASSLGAGANTGELFF | TGTGCCAGCAGCTTGGGGGCAGGGGCAAACACCGGGGAGCTGTTTTTT
. | TRBJ2-7 | TRBV11-2 | . | CASRVRLGEQYF | TGTGCCAGCAGGGTCAGACTAGGCGAGCAGTACTTC
. | TRBJ2-2 | TRBV11-3 | . | CASSLETSNTGELFF | TGTGCCAGCAGCTTAGAAACTTCGAACACCGGGGAGCTGTTTTTT
. | TRBJ1-1 | TRBV7-2 | . | CASSLGQVGAAFF | TGTGCCAGCAGCTTAGGACAAGTTGGGGCGGCTTTCTTT
. | TRBJ2-1 | TRBV11-2 | . | CASSFGGTREQFF | TGTGCCAGCAGCTTCGGCGGCACGAGGGAGCAGTTCTTC
TRBD1 | TRBJ2-7 | TRBV9 | . | CASSQAGGSYEQYF | TGTGCCAGCAGCCAAGCAGGGGGCTCCTACGAGCAGTACTTC
TRBD1 | TRBJ2-1 | TRBV2 | . | CASIRPGQGENEQFF | TGTGCCAGCATTAGACCGGGACAGGGGGAGAATGAGCAGTTCTTC
TRBD2 | TRBJ2-1 | TRBV7-8 | . | CASSLGAGGGLVF | TGTGCCAGCAGCTTAGGGGCTGGCGGGGGTTTGGTCTTC
TRBD1 | TRBJ1-5 | TRBV27 | . | CASRRTGTGRNQPQHF | TGTGCCAGCAGACGTACCGGGACAGGGCGAAATCAGCCCCAGCATTTT
. | TRBJ1-1 | TRBV15 | . | CATSKFTTAAGAFF | TGTGCCACCAGCAAATTTACAACAGCGGCCGGAGCTTTCTTT
. | TRBJ1-5 | TRBV7-8 | . | CASSERRTGRNQPQHF | TGTGCCAGCAGCGAGCGGCGTACAGGGCGCAATCAGCCCCAGCATTTT
TRBD1 | TRBJ2-1 | TRBV6-5 | . | CASRDRQGARDEQFF | TGTGCCAGCAGGGACAGACAGGGGGCTCGAGATGAGCAGTTCTTC
. | TRBJ2-2 | TRBV13 | . | CASSVRGELFF | TGTGCCAGCAGCGTGAGGGGGGAGCTGTTTTTT
TRBD2 | TRBJ2-1 | TRBV9 | . | CASSDRGLENNEQFF | TGTGCCAGCAGCGATAGGGGACTAGAAAACAATGAGCAGTTCTTC
TRBD2 | TRBJ2-5 | TRBV18 | few | CASSPLIAGGGQETQYF | TGTGCCAGCTCCCCGCTCATAGCGGGGGGCGGGCAAGAGACCCAGTACTTC
TRBD1 | TRBJ1-1 | TRBV7-2 | . | CASSLDRGDEAFF | TGTGCCAGCAGCTTAGACAGGGGGGATGAAGCTTTCTTT